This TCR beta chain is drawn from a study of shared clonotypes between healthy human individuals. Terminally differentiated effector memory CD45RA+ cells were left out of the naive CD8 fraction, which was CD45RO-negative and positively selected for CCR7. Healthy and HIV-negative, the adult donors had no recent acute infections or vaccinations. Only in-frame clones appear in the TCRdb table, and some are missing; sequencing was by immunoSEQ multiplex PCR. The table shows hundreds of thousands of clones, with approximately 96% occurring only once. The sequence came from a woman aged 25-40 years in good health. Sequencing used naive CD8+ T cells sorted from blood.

The CDR3 here is CASSEGFAGGPYEQYF. The CDR3 region has the DNA TGTGCCAGCAGTGAAGGCTTCGCGGGAGGGCCCTACGAGCAGTACTTC. This sequence joins TRBV2 and TRBJ2-5; 9 nucleotides agree with TRBD2. The tail of the sequence fits TRBJ2-7 better, so the J call may be wrong. Germline V lookup: CDR1 SNHLY, CDR2 FYNNEI. This CDR3 contains 16 residues.